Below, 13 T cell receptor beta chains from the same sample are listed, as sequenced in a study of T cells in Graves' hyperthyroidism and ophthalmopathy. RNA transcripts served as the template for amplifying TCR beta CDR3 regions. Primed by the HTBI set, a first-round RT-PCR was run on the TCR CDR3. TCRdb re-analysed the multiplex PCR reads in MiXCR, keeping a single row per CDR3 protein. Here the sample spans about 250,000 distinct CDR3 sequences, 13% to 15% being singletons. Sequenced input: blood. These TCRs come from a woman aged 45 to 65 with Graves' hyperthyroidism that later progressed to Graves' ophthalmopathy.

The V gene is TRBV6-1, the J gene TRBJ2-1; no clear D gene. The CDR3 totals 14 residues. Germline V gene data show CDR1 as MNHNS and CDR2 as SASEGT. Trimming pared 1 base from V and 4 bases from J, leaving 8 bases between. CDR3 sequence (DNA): TGTGCCAGCAGTGAAGATGGGTGGTACAATGAGCAGTTCTTC. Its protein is CASSEDGWYNEQFF.

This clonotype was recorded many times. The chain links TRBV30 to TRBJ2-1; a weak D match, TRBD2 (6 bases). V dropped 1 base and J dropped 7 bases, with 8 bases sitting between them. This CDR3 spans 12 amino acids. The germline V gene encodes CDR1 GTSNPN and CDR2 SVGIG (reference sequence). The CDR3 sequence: CAWSGAGNEQFF. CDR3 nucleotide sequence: TGTGCCTGGAGTGGGGCGGGGAATGAGCAGTTCTTC.

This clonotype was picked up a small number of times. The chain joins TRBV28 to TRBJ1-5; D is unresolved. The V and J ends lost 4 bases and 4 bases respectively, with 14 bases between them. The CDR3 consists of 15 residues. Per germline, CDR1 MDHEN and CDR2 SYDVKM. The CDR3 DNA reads TGTGCCAGCAGTTGTAGGCGACGGTATAATCAGCCCCAGCATTTT. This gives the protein CASSCRRRYNQPQHF.

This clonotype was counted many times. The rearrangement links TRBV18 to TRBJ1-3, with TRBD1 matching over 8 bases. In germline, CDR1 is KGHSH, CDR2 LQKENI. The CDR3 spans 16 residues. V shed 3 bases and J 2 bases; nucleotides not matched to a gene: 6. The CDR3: CASSPSGTGTGNTIYF. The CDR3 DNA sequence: TGTGCCAGCTCACCCTCCGGGACAGGAACTGGAAACACCATATATTTT.

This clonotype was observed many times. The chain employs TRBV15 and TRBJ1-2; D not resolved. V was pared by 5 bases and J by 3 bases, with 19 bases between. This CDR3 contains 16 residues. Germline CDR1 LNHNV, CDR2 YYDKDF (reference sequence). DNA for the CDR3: TGTGCCACCAGCCCTGCTTTTGGTGGCCGGGACTATGGCTACACCTTC. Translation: CATSPAFGGRDYGYTF. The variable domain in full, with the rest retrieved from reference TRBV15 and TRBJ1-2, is DAMVIQNPRYQVTQFGKPVTLSCSQTLNHNVMYWYQQKSSQAPKLLFHYYDKDFNNEADTPDNFQSRRPNTSFCFLDIRSPGLGDTAMYLCATSPAFGGRDYGYTFGSGTRLTVV.

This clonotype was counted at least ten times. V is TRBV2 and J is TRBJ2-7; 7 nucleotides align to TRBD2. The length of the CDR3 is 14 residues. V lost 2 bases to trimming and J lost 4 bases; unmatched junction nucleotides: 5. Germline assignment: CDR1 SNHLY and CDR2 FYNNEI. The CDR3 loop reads CASSEWEGFYEQYF. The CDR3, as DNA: TGTGCCAGCAGTGAATGGGAGGGCTTTTACGAGCAGTACTTC.

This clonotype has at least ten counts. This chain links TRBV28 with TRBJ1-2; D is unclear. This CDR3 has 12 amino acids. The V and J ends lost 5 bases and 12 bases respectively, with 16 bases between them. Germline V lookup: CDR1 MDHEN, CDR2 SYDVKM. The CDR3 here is CASSPLDKADTF. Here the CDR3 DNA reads TGTGCCAGCAGTCCACTCGATAAAGCGGACACCTTC.

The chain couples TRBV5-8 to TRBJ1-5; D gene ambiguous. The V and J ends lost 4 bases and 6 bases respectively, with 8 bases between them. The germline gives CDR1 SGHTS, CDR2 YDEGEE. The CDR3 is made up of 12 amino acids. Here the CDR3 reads CASSHRSQPQHF. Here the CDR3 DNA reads TGTGCCAGCAGCCATCGTAGTCAGCCCCAGCATTTT. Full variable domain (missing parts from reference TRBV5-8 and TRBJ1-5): EAGVTQSPTHLIKTRGQQATLRCSPISGHTSVYWYQQALGLGLQFLLWYDEGEERNRGNFPPRFSGRQFPNYSSELNVNALELEDSALYLCASSHRSQPQHFGDGTRLSIL.

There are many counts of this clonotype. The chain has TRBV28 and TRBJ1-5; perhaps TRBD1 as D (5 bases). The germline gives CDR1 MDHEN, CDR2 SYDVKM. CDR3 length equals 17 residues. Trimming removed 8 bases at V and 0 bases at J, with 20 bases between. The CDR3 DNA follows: TGTGCCAGCCGGGTAGGGACGGGGACCTATAGCAATCAGCCCCAGCATTTT. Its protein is CASRVGTGTYSNQPQHF.

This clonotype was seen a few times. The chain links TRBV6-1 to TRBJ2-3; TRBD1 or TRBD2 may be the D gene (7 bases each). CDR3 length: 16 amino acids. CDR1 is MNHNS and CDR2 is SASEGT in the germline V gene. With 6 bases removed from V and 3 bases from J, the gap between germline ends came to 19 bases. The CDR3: CASSRGGDGETDTQYF. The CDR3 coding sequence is TGTGCCAGCAGCAGGGGGGGGGATGGGGAGACAGATACGCAGTATTTT.

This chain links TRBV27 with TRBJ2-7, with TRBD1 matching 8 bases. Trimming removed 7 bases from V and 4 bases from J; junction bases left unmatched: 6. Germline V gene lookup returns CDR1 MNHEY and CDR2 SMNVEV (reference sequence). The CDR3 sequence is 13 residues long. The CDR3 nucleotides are TGTGCCAGCACTCAGACAGGGGCGTACGAGCAGTACTTC. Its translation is CASTQTGAYEQYF.

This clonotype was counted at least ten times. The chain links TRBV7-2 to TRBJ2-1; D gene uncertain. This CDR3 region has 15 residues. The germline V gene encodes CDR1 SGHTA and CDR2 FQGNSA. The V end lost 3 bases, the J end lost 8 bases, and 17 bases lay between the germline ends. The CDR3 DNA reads TGTGCCAGCAGCTTCCAGGCAGAAGAGTCGCATGAGCAGTTCTTC. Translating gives CASSFQAEESHEQFF.

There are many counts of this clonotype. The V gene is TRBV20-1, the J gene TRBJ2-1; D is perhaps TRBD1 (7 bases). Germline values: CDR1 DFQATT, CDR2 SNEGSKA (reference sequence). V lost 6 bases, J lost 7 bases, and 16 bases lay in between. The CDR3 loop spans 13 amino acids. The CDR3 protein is CSAGQGGWNEQFF. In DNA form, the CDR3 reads TGCAGTGCGGGGCAGGGGGGATGGAATGAGCAGTTCTTC.